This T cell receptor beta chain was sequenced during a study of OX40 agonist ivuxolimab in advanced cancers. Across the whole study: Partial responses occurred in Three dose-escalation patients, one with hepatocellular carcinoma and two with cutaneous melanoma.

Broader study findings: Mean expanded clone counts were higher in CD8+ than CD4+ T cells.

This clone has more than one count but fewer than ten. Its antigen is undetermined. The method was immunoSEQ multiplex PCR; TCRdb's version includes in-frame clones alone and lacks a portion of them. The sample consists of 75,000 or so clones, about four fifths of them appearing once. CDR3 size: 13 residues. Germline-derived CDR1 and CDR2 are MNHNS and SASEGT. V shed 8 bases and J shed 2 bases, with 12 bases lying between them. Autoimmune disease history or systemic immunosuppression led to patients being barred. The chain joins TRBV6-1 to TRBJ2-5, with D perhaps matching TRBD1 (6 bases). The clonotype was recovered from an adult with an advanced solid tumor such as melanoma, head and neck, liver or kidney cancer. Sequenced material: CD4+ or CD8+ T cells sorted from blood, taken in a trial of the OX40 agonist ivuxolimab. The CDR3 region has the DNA TGTGCCAGCCAAAGGACAGTTCAAGAGACCCAGTACTTC. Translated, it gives CASQRTVQETQYF.